The clone carrying this T cell receptor (beta chain) was counted only a few times. The antigen is unknown. Lung cancer patients with chemo-refractory metastatic non-small-cell disease were given focal radiation plus CTLA-4 blockade with ipilimumab. Produced via immunoSEQ multiplex PCR; TCRdb's table is partial and in-frame only. The data hold fewer than 90,000 clones, with roughly four fifths observed a single time. The junction had 7 bases not matched to a gene; V was cut back by 7 bases and J by 2 bases. CDR1 is MNHEY, CDR2 SVGAGI, per germline. CDR3 length equals 14 residues. These data come from a study of radiotherapy plus CTLA-4 blockade in lung cancer. Turning to the study itself: Of the patients, over 15% showed objective responses and roughly 31% attained disease control.

Study-wide points: Early clonal dynamics of blood T cells, together with interferon-beta, were reported as the best response predictor. TCR clones originating in tumors grew in number in blood after radiotherapy plus ipilimumab.

The sequences come from peripheral blood, collected from a patient treated with radiotherapy plus ipilimumab. The rearrangement uses TRBV6-5 and TRBJ2-7; 8 bases are a match to TRBD1. The clonotype comes from a human donor with non-small cell lung cancer who had stable disease on radiotherapy plus ipilimumab. CDR3 bases: TGTGCCAGCACCAAAACAGGGGGTGCCTACGAGCAGTACTTC. It yields the protein CASTKTGGAYEQYF.